The clone carrying this TCR beta chain was detected once. These data come from a study of blood T cell repertoires in COVID-19. Repertoires were generated with immunoSEQ multiplex PCR, while TCRdb's copy carries only in-frame clones and drops some. This table has some 270,000 clones, 86% appearing once. This TCR derives from a woman between 55 and 75 years old who had recovered from COVID-19. Sequencing was carried out using peripheral blood.

The CDR3 DNA reads as TGTGCCAGCAGCCCTAGGGTGTTTGGGGGAGGAGAAAAACTGTTTTTT. It codes for CASSPRVFGGGEKLFF. V is TRBV13 and J is TRBJ1-4, with D possibly TRBD1 on 5 matching bases. CDR3 length equals 16 residues. From germline, CDR1 is PRHDT and CDR2 FYEKMQ (reference sequence). Between the trimmed V and J ends, which lost 5 bases and 8 bases, there was a span of 21 bases.